This TCR beta chain was retrieved from a study of cytomegalovirus exposure and HLA in healthy donors. Germline CDR1 reads SGHTA; CDR2 reads FQGNSA. V lost 5 bases and J lost 9, with 16 bases in between. This CDR3 is built from 13 residues. Researchers ran the PCR with 60 Vbeta and 13 Jbeta primers. Generated by immunoSEQ multiplex PCR, the TCRdb table keeps only in-frame clones and is missing some. The sample includes 100,000 to 150,000 clones, roughly 17% of them seen just once. Whole-study findings and limits: Data from an earlier analysis indicated that most TCR beta V segments were productive either about 87% or about 30% of the time.

Comment on this clone: Its antigen is not known.

The rearrangement uses TRBV7-2 and TRBJ2-5, with D maybe TRBD1 (5 bases). The sequenced material came from PBMCs. The receptor's source is a female donor in good health and CMV-seropositive. This chain's CDR3 is CASSVDSGMPQYF. The CDR3 nucleotides are TGTGCCAGCAGCGTCGACTCAGGGATGCCCCAGTACTTC.